Following are 18 T cell receptor beta chains from one sample sequenced in a study of long-term antiretroviral therapy in people with HIV. Survey-level resolution applied to immunoSEQ assay v3.0. TCRdb's copy holds only in-frame clones and misses some; the assay was immunoSEQ multiplex PCR. The sample yields 13,000 or so clones, around 77% seen once. The sequencing here drew on unsorted PBMCs, taken 1.3 years after starting antiretroviral therapy. The receptors were gathered from a woman aged 18-29 years with HIV.

V gene TRBV7-9 combines with J gene TRBJ1-1; 9 positions agree with TRBD1. CDR3 size: 15 residues. Germline trimming cut 5 bases from V and 4 bases from J; bases unmatched to any gene: 8. CDR1 is SEHNR and CDR2 is FQNEAQ in the germline V gene (reference sequence). CDR3 sequence (DNA): TGTGCCAGCAGCGTAGAACAGGGGGCTCTCACTGAAGCTTTCTTT. Translated: CASSVEQGALTEAFF.

In this sample, this clone turned up once. This sequence joins TRBV6-5 and TRBJ1-5, with D perhaps matching TRBD1 (5 bases). This CDR3 is built from 14 residues. Germline CDR1 reads MNHEY; CDR2 reads SVGAGI. Trimming left V 0 bases short and J 3 bases short, with 6 bases between. The CDR3 bases are TGTGCCAGCAGTTACTCCAGGGCCAATCAGCCCCAGCATTTT. Amino acids: CASSYSRANQPQHF.

The J gene is TRBJ2-5, the V gene TRBV10-1, with D perhaps TRBD1 (5 bases). Germline V lookup: CDR1 WNHNN, CDR2 SYGVQD (reference sequence). The ends were cut back, 4 bases at V and 1 base at J, with 7 bases in the middle. The CDR3 consists of 13 residues. In DNA form, the CDR3 reads TGCGCCAGCAGTGGACAGCTCCAAGAGACCCAGTACTTC. Residues: CASSGQLQETQYF.

The genes are TRBV9 and TRBJ2-3; the match to TRBD1 covers 7 bases. Losses at the gene ends were 0 bases for V and 2 bases for J; bases not matched to a gene: 6. The CDR3 contains 16 residues. Germline CDR1 is SGDLS and CDR2 is YYNGEE. The CDR3 loop is CASSVVSTGTTDTQYF. DNA for the CDR3: TGTGCCAGCAGCGTAGTTTCGACAGGGACCACAGATACGCAGTATTTT.

This sequence joins TRBV18 and TRBJ2-3; D is ambiguous. The CDR3 consists of 17 residues. Trimming removed 6 bases from V and 2 bases from J, with 21 bases in between. The germline CDR1 and CDR2 sequences are KGHSH and LQKENI. The CDR3 spells CASSDQAGRLFTDTQYF. In nucleotides, the CDR3 is TGTGCCAGCTCCGATCAGGCAGGACGCCTTTTCACAGATACGCAGTATTTT.

The V and J genes are TRBV29-1 and TRBJ1-5, with 7 bases that match TRBD1. CDR1 and CDR2 (germline): SQVTM, ANQGSEA. J gave up 3 bases and V 6 bases, and 8 bases lay outside the gene matches. This CDR3 comprises 14 residues. CDR3 DNA: TGCAGCGTGGGAACAGGGGTGAACAATCAGCCCCAGCATTTT. Translated, it gives CSVGTGVNNQPQHF.

The chain is built from TRBV9 and TRBJ2-1; D is possibly TRBD1 or TRBD2 (5 bases each). Germline V gene sequence: CDR1 SGDLS, CDR2 YYNGEE. The CDR3 spans 16 residues. Trimming removed 0 bases at V and 4 bases at J, with 14 bases between. Here the CDR3 DNA reads TGTGCCAGCAGCGTAGAGACAGCCCGGGGTTACAATGAGCAGTTCTTC. Amino acid sequence: CASSVETARGYNEQFF.

V and J are TRBV27 and TRBJ1-2; perhaps TRBD1 as D (5 bases). The CDR3 has 15 residues. V lost 2 bases to trimming and J lost 8 bases, with 18 bases between them. Looked up from germline, CDR1 is MNHEY and CDR2 is SMNVEV (reference sequence). In nucleotides, the CDR3 is TGTGCCAGCAGTTTAAGCCCAGGGCTGTATGTAGGCTACACCTTC. This gives the protein CASSLSPGLYVGYTF.

The J gene is TRBJ2-7, the V gene TRBV27; no definite D call. The CDR3 runs 13 residues. CDR1 MNHEY and CDR2 SMNVEV come from the germline V gene (reference sequence). Between the trimmed V and J ends, which lost 7 bases and 0 bases, there was a span of 10 bases. The CDR3 nucleotides are TGTGCCAGCAAGGTTAGTGGCTCCTACGAGCAGTACTTC. Translation gives CASKVSGSYEQYF.

V gene TRBV29-1 combines with J gene TRBJ1-4; 7 nucleotides align to TRBD1. CDR1 is SQVTM and CDR2 is ANQGSEA in the germline V gene. The V and J ends lost 4 bases and 5 bases, in that order; junction bases with no gene match: 7. CDR3 length: 14 amino acids. The CDR3 loop is CSVGTGVQNEKLFF. In DNA form, the CDR3 reads TGCAGCGTTGGAACAGGGGTTCAAAATGAAAAACTGTTTTTT.

This chain joins TRBV29-1 and TRBJ2-5, with TRBD1 as a possible D gene (6 bases). CDR3 length: 14 residues. Trimming took 0 bases from V and 2 from J, leaving 10 bases between them. Germline values: CDR1 SQVTM, CDR2 ANQGSEA. The CDR3 DNA follows: TGCAGCGTTGAAGACAGGGGCATGCAAGAGACCCAGTACTTC. It specifies CSVEDRGMQETQYF.

This clone was observed a few times. The rearrangement links TRBV13 to TRBJ1-6, with D maybe TRBD1 (5 bases). Germline lookup yields CDR1 PRHDT and CDR2 FYEKMQ (reference sequence). V dropped 3 bases and J dropped 7 bases, with 13 bases sitting between them. CDR3 length: 15 residues. The CDR3 nucleotides are TGTGCCAGCAGCTTTAACCCAGGGCGAAATTCACCCCTCCACTTT. Translation gives CASSFNPGRNSPLHF.

This clone was observed a handful of times. V is TRBV28 and J is TRBJ1-2; possibly TRBD1 for D (6 bases). V was shortened by 7 bases and J by 8 bases, with 20 bases between the two germline ends. Germline CDR1 is MDHEN and CDR2 is SYDVKM. The CDR3 extends over 14 amino acids. The CDR3 is CASTVPGALYGYTF. As DNA, the CDR3 is TGTGCCAGCACGGTTCCAGGGGCGCTTTACGGCTACACCTTC.

This clone is labeled medium-sized (0.01 to 0.1%). The chain joins TRBV2 to TRBJ2-7, with 7 bases lining up with TRBD1. The CDR3 spans 15 residues. Germline V gene lookup returns CDR1 SNHLY and CDR2 FYNNEI. V dropped 2 bases and J dropped 6; count of bases not matched to a gene: 10. For the CDR3, the DNA is TGTGCCAGCAGTGAAACGGGCAGGGGGTTATTCGAGCAGTACTTC. Protein sequence: CASSETGRGLFEQYF.

The chain has TRBV6-5 and TRBJ1-6; perhaps TRBD1 as D (5 bases). CDR1 is MNHEY and CDR2 is SVGAGI in the germline V gene. Trimming cost V 2 bases and J 7 bases, with 15 bases left between them. This CDR3 is 16 amino acids long. CDR3 DNA: TGTGCCAGCAGTTACCTACTGGAGGGGCTGAATTCACCCCTCCACTTT. It is translated as CASSYLLEGLNSPLHF.

The chain joins TRBV7-3 to TRBJ2-7; the D call may be TRBD1 or TRBD2 (5 bases each). The CDR3 covers 14 residues. The germline V gene has CDR1 SGHTA and CDR2 FQGTGA. Trimming took off 5 bases at V and 2 bases at J, with 13 bases between the two ends. In DNA, the CDR3 is TGTGCCAGCAGCCAAGGGACCCCCCCCTACGAGCAGTACTTC. Protein product: CASSQGTPPYEQYF.

V gene TRBV29-1 combines with J gene TRBJ1-1; 8 nucleotides line up with TRBD1. Germline lookup yields CDR1 SQVTM and CDR2 ANQGSEA. V was pared by 4 bases and J by 0 bases, with 4 bases of the junction left unmatched. The CDR3 spans 14 residues. The CDR3 region has the DNA TGCAGCGTTGGGGCGGACAGGGTGAACACTGAAGCTTTCTTT. Translation gives CSVGADRVNTEAFF.

The chain is built from TRBV28 and TRBJ1-4; a weak D match, TRBD1 (5 bases). The CDR3 loop spans 14 amino acids. With 3 bases removed from V and 6 bases from J, the gap between germline ends came to 11 bases. The germline gives CDR1 MDHEN, CDR2 SYDVKM. CDR3 nucleotide sequence: TGTGCCAGCAGTTTGGTGGGGGAATATGAAAAACTGTTTTTT. It is translated as CASSLVGEYEKLFF.